This T cell receptor beta chain was retrieved from a study of cytomegalovirus exposure and HLA in healthy donors. It was with 60 Vbeta and 13 Jbeta primers that the PCR ran. Only in-frame clones appear in the TCRdb table, and some are missing; sequencing was by immunoSEQ multiplex PCR. The sample has about 100,000 clones; 74% are singletons. The TCR originated in a woman aged 40-49 years in good health and CMV-seropositive. The sequenced sample was PBMCs.

CDR3 protein: CASSQGLPGEDEQYF. In DNA, the CDR3 is TGCGCCAGCAGCCAAGGTTTGCCGGGGGAGGACGAGCAGTACTTC. V and J are TRBV4-3 and TRBJ2-7; the D gene is possibly TRBD2 (6 bases). In germline, CDR1 is LGHNA, CDR2 YSLEER. The CDR3 spans 15 residues. With 1 base removed from V and 5 bases from J, the gap between germline ends came to 15 bases.